The source of this T cell receptor beta chain is a study of blood T cell repertoires in COVID-19. The germline CDR1 and CDR2 sequences are SGHRS and YFSETQ. The CDR3 is 16 amino acids. V shed 0 bases, J shed 4 bases, and the junction held 10 bases outside the gene matches. Generated by immunoSEQ multiplex PCR, the TCRdb table keeps only in-frame clones and is missing some. The sample contains 320,000 or so clones, over 75% of which appear only once. In its sample, this clone was seen once. The V and J genes are TRBV5-1 and TRBJ2-7; TRBD2 matches at 7 bases. The source material was PBMCs or T cells enriched from blood (not recorded which). The clonotype was recovered from a woman under 40 who had recovered from COVID-19. The CDR3 here is CASSLAVGQGGYEQYF. As DNA, the CDR3 is TGCGCCAGCAGCTTGGCCGTAGGGCAGGGAGGGTACGAGCAGTACTTC.